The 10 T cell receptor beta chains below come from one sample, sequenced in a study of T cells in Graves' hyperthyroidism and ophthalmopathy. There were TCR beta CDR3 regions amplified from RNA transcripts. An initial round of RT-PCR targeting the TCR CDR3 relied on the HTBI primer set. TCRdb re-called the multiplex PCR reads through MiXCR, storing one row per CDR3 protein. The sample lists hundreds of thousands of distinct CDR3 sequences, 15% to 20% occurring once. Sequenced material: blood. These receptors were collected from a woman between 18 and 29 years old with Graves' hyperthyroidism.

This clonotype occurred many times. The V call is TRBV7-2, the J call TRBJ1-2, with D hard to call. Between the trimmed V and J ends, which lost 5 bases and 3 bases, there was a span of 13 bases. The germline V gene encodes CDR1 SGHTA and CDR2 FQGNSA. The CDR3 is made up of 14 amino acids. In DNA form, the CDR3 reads TGTGCCAGCAGCATCGGACTGAATGACTATGGCTACACCTTC. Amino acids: CASSIGLNDYGYTF.

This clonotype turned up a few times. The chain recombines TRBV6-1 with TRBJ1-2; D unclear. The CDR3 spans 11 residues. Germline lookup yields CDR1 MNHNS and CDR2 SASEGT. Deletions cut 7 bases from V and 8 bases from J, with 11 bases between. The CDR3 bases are TGTGCCAGCACCCCGAGTTGGGGCTACACCTTC. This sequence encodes CASTPSWGYTF.

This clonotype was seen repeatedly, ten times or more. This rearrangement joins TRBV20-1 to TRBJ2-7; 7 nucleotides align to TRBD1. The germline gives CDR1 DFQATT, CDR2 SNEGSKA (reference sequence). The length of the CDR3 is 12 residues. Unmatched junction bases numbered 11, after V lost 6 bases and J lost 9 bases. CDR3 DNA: TGCAGTGCCACCCAGGGCGCAGGGGGGCAGTACTTC. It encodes CSATQGAGGQYF.

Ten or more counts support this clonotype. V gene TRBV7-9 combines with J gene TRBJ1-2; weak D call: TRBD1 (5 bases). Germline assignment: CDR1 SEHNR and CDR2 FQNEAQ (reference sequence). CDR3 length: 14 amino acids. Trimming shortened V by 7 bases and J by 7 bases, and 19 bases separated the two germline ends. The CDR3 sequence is CASTEARDGFGYTF. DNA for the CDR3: TGTGCCAGCACCGAGGCCAGGGATGGATTTGGCTACACCTTC. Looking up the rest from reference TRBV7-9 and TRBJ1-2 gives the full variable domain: DTGVSQNPRHKITKRGQNVTFRCDPISEHNRLYWYRQTLGQGPEFLTYFQNEAQLEKSRLLSDRFSAERPKGSFSTLEIQRTEQGDSAMYLCASTEARDGFGYTFGSGTRLTVV.

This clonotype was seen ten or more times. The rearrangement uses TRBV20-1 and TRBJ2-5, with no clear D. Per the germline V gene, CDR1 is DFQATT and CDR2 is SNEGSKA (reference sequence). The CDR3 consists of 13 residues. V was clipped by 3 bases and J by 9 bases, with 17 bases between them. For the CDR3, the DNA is TGCAGTGCTAGTTACTTCGCTAGGCTGGCCCAGTACTTC. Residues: CSASYFARLAQYF.

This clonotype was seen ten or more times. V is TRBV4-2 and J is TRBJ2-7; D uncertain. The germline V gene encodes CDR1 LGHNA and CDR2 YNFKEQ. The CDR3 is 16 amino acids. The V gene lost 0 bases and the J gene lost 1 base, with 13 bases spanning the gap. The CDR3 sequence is CASSQDRSLHSYEQYF. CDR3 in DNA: TGTGCCAGCAGCCAAGATCGTAGCTTACATTCCTACGAGCAGTACTTC.

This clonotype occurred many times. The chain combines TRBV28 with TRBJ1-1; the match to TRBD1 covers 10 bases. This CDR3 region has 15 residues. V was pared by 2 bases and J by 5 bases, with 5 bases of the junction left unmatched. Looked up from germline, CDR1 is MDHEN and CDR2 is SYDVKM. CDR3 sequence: CASSLGGTGVTEAFF. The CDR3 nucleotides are TGTGCCAGCAGTTTAGGGGGGACAGGGGTTACTGAAGCTTTCTTT.

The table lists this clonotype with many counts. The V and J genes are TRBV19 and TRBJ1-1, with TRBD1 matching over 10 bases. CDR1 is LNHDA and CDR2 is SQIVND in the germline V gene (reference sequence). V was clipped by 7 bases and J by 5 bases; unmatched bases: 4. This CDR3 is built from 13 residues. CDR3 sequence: CASKDRGRTEAFF. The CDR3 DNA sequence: TGTGCCAGTAAGGACAGGGGGAGGACTGAAGCTTTCTTT.

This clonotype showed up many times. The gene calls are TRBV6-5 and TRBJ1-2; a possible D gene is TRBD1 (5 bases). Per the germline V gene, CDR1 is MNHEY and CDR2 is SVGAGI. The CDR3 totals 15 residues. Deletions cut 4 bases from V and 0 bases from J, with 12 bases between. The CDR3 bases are TGTGCCAGCAGTTCACCAGGGAACGCTAACTATGGCTACACCTTC. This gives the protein CASSSPGNANYGYTF.

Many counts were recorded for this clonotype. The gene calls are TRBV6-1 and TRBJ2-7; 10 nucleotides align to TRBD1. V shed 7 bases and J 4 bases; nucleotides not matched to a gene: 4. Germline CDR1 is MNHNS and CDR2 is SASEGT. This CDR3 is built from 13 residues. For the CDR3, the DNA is TGTGCCAGCAACGACAGGGGGCATTACGAGCAGTACTTC. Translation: CASNDRGHYEQYF.